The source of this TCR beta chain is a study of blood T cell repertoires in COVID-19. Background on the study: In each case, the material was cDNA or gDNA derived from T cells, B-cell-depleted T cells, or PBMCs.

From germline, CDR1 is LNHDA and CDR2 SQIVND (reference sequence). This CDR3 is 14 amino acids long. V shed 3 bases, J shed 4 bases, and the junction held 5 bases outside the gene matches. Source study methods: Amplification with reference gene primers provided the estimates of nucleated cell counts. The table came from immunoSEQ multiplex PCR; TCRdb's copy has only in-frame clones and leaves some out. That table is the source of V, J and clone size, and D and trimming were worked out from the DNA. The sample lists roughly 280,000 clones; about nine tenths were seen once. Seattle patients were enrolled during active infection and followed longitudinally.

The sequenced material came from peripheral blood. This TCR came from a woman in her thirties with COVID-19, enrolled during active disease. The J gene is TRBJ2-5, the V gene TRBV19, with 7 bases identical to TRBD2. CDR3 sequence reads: CASSILAEGETQYF. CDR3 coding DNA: TGTGCCAGTAGTATCCTAGCGGAGGGAGAGACCCAGTACTTC.